These T cell receptor beta chains were read from a single sample in a study of OX40 agonist ivuxolimab in advanced cancers. TCRdb's table, derived via immunoSEQ multiplex PCR, lists solely in-frame clones and lacks some. This sample has about 13,000 clones, with approximately 72% found just once. The input for sequencing was CD4+ or CD8+ T cells sorted from blood, taken in a trial of the OX40 agonist ivuxolimab. The receptors originated from an adult with an advanced solid tumor such as melanoma, head and neck, liver or kidney cancer. CDR3s include the opening cysteine and the closing phenylalanine or tryptophan. D genes are given only for firm matches. The size entry is marked missing in some rows and otherwise reads once, few, many or a size class.

j_call v_call clone_size d_call cdr3_aa cdr3_nt
TRBJ2-1 TRBV27 medium-sized TRBD2 CASSSWTSGRALNEQFF TGTGCCAGCAGTTCCTGGACTAGCGGGAGGGCCTTGAATGAGCAGTTCTTC
TRBJ1-2 TRBV16 few NA CASSQSTGVHGYTF TGTGCCAGCAGCCAATCGACAGGCGTCCATGGCTACACCTTC
TRBJ2-5 TRBV18 NA TRBD2 CASSQTRAGAIGETQYF TGTGCCAGCTCACAGACTCGGGCGGGAGCTATCGGAGAGACCCAGTACTTC
TRBJ1-5 TRBV2 few NA CASSEASLATFPQHF TGTGCCAGCAGTGAGGCGAGCCTAGCAACGTTTCCCCAGCATTTT
TRBJ2-7 TRBV27 NA TRBD1 CASRMDRGLSEQYF TGTGCCAGCAGGATGGACAGGGGGCTGTCCGAGCAGTACTTC
TRBJ1-1 TRBV14 NA NA CASSQSPPVAFF TGTGCCAGCAGCCAGTCACCCCCTGTGGCTTTCTTT
TRBJ2-1 TRBV4-1 NA TRBD2 CASSQDLRLAGSEQFF TGCGCCAGCAGCCAAGATCTCAGACTAGCGGGGTCTGAGCAGTTCTTC
TRBJ2-1 TRBV27 few TRBD2 CASSSGTSGSSDNEQFF TGTGCCAGCAGTTCCGGGACTAGCGGGAGTTCCGACAATGAGCAGTTCTTC
TRBJ1-5 TRBV6-1 medium-sized NA CASSEAGGNQPQHF TGTGCCAGCAGTGAAGCAGGGGGCAATCAGCCCCAGCATTTT
TRBJ1-1 TRBV19 NA NA CASSIGGVEAFF TGTGCCAGTAGTATAGGTGGGGTTGAAGCTTTCTTT
TRBJ2-2 TRBV6-6 once NA CASETGNTGELFF TGTGCCAGCGAAACAGGGAACACCGGGGAGCTGTTTTTT
TRBJ2-1 TRBV19 NA TRBD2 CASSMGVAGVHEQFF TGTGCCAGTAGTATGGGGGTAGCGGGAGTTCATGAGCAGTTCTTC
TRBJ2-5 TRBV5-6 few NA CASSPVWAGDQETQYF TGTGCCAGCAGCCCCGTTTGGGCAGGGGACCAAGAGACCCAGTACTTC
TRBJ2-1 TRBV5-4 NA NA CASSLGRGNNEQFF TGTGCCAGCAGCTTGGGGAGGGGGAACAATGAGCAGTTCTTC
TRBJ2-7 TRBV4-1 medium-sized TRBD1 CASSQDIGRGQLEQYF TGCGCCAGCAGCCAAGATATAGGCAGGGGGCAACTGGAGCAGTACTTC
TRBJ2-7 TRBV6-1 NA TRBD1 CASSETGDAYEQYF TGTGCCAGCAGTGAGACAGGGGATGCCTACGAGCAGTACTTC
TRBJ1-5 TRBV9 NA TRBD1 CASSEGGQGFNQPQHF TGTGCCAGCAGCGAGGGGGGACAGGGGTTCAATCAGCCCCAGCATTTT
TRBJ2-1 TRBV29-1 NA TRBD2 CSVEDGLAGVYNEQFF TGCAGCGTTGAAGACGGACTAGCGGGAGTCTACAATGAGCAGTTCTTC
TRBJ2-1 TRBV9 NA TRBD2 CASSKAGVAYNEQFF TGTGCCAGCAGCAAAGCGGGAGTGGCCTACAATGAGCAGTTCTTC
TRBJ2-3 TRBV6-4 NA NA CASSDRETDTQYF TGTGCCAGCAGTGACAGGGAGACAGATACGCAGTATTTT
TRBJ2-1 TRBV5-6 NA NA CASSFPAGPSYNEQFF TGTGCCAGCAGCTTCCCAGCGGGCCCGTCCTACAATGAGCAGTTCTTC
TRBJ2-7 TRBV15 NA TRBD2 CATSRDWDGRFHEQYF TGTGCCACCAGCAGAGATTGGGACGGGAGGTTCCACGAGCAGTACTTC
TRBJ2-1 TRBV28 NA NA CASSLSGGLYNEQFF TGTGCCAGCAGTTTGTCTGGGGGTTTGTACAATGAGCAGTTCTTC
TRBJ2-1 TRBV6-8 many NA CASSYMGTYNEQFF TGTGCCAGCAGTTATATGGGGACTTACAATGAGCAGTTCTTC
TRBJ2-5 TRBV5-6 NA TRBD1 CASSPATGGWETQYF TGTGCCAGCAGTCCGGCAACAGGGGGCTGGGAGACCCAGTACTTC
TRBJ2-3 TRBV4-2 medium-sized TRBD2 CASSQDLAGGTDTQYF TGTGCCAGCAGCCAAGATCTAGCGGGAGGCACAGATACGCAGTATTTT
TRBJ2-7 TRBV5-1 NA NA CASSLGRGVYEQYF TGCGCCAGCAGCTTGGGCAGGGGTGTCTACGAGCAGTACTTC
TRBJ2-2 TRBV4-2 NA NA CASSQTPDSGELFF TGTGCCAGCAGCCAAACCCCCGACTCAGGGGAGCTGTTTTTT
TRBJ2-7 TRBV27 NA NA CASSLRMGGPGVTYEQYF TGTGCCAGCAGTTTACGGATGGGGGGCCCCGGGGTTACCTACGAGCAGTACTTC
TRBJ2-1 TRBV25-1 once TRBD2 CASTQGGYNEQFF TGTGCCAGCACCCAGGGAGGGTACAATGAGCAGTTCTTC
TRBJ1-1 TRBV19 medium-sized NA CASSVPRRGSMNTEAFF TGTGCCAGTAGTGTCCCCCGCCGGGGGAGCATGAACACTGAAGCTTTCTTT
TRBJ2-7 TRBV7-9 NA NA CASSLGVGLLYEQYF TGTGCCAGCAGCTTAGGCGTCGGACTCCTCTACGAGCAGTACTTC
TRBJ2-1 TRBV7-9 NA TRBD2 CASSLATSFEQFF TGTGCCAGCAGCTTAGCGACTAGCTTTGAGCAGTTCTTC
TRBJ2-1 TRBV27 NA NA CASSLYPLRQRDNEQFF TGTGCCAGCAGTTTATACCCCCTTAGGCAACGGGACAATGAGCAGTTCTTC
TRBJ2-3 TRBV5-4 NA NA CASSLVGGQAQTF TGTGCCAGCAGCTTGGTGGGAGGACAGGCCCAAACTTTT
TRBJ2-1 TRBV6-5 once TRBD2 CASSAISGHNEQFF TGTGCCAGCAGTGCTATTAGCGGGCACAATGAGCAGTTCTTC
TRBJ2-1 TRBV4-1 few NA CASSQGAAYNEQFF TGCGCCAGCAGCCAGGGGGCTGCCTACAATGAGCAGTTCTTC
TRBJ2-5 TRBV7-9 NA TRBD2 CASSSTLAGVETQYF TGTGCCAGCAGCAGCACACTAGCGGGAGTGGAGACCCAGTACTTC
TRBJ2-7 TRBV6-5 few TRBD1 CASNAGGYEQYF TGTGCCAGCAATGCAGGGGGCTACGAGCAGTACTTC
TRBJ2-5 TRBV11-1 NA NA CASSLRLVRTQETQYF TGTGCCAGCAGCCTCAGACTAGTTCGTACCCAAGAGACCCAGTACTTC
TRBJ1-1 TRBV28 NA NA CASSPRYTAFEAFF TGTGCCAGCAGTCCCCGGTACACAGCCTTTGAAGCTTTCTTT
TRBJ2-3 TRBV6-4 few TRBD2 CASSDSVAGVDTQYF TGTGCCAGCAGTGACTCGGTCGCGGGAGTAGATACGCAGTATTTT
TRBJ1-1 TRBV5-6 NA NA CASSLGASPRAFF TGTGCCAGCAGCTTGGGCGCCAGCCCCAGGGCTTTCTTT
TRBJ2-7 TRBV21-1 NA NA CASSKYRMSVGSTYEQYF TGTGCCAGCAGCAAATATCGTATGAGCGTTGGCAGTACCTACGAGCAGTACTTC
TRBJ2-2 TRBV10-3 many TRBD2 CAISESAGGHTGELFF TGTGCCATCAGTGAGTCCGCGGGAGGGCATACCGGGGAGCTGTTTTTT
TRBJ1-1 TRBV2 once NA CASNPGLGTEAFF TGTGCCAGCAATCCGGGGCTGGGAACTGAAGCTTTCTTT
TRBJ2-3 TRBV5-4 NA NA CASSLEADSTDTQYF TGTGCCAGCAGCTTGGAAGCGGACAGCACAGATACGCAGTATTTT
TRBJ2-7 TRBV28 NA TRBD1 CASSQRQGIGEQYF TGTGCCAGCAGTCAAAGACAGGGAATCGGCGAGCAGTACTTC
TRBJ2-7 TRBV27 NA NA CASSWGHPYEQYF TGTGCCAGCAGTTGGGGACACCCCTACGAGCAGTACTTC